The table lists the clone carrying this T cell receptor (beta chain) with a few counts. Researchers amplified the TCR beta CDR3 regions from RNA transcripts. The TCR CDR3 first-round RT-PCR relied on the HTBI primer set. TCRdb ran MiXCR on the multiplex PCR reads and lists one entry per CDR3 protein. The table lists about 740,000 distinct CDR3 sequences, less than 15% of them singletons. The entry originates in a study of T cells in Graves' hyperthyroidism and ophthalmopathy. The PBMCs had their origin in more than 9.5 ml of fresh peripheral blood. Germline V gene data show CDR1 as SGHDN and CDR2 as FVKESK. Trimming at V came to 1 base and at J to 3 bases, leaving 6 bases not matched to a gene. The CDR3 runs to 16 residues.

This receptor was obtained from a woman between 18 and 29 years old with Graves' hyperthyroidism. The sample was blood. The chain has TRBV14 and TRBJ2-7, with 10 bases lining up with TRBD2. The CDR3: CASSQGGLATHYEQYF. The CDR3 DNA reads as TGTGCCAGCAGCCAAGGGGGACTAGCGACCCACTACGAGCAGTACTTC.